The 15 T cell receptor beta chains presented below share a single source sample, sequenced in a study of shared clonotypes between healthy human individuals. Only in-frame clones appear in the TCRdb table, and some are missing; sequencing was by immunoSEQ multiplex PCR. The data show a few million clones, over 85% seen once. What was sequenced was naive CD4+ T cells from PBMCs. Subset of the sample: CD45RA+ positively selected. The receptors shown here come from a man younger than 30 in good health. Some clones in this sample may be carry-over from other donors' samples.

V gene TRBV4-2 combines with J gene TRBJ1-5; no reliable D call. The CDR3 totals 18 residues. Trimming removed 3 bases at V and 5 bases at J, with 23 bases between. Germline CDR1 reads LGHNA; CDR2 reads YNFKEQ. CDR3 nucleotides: TGTGCCAGCAGCCAGGGCGAAACGACCGCCCATGCCGATCAGCCCCAGCATTTT. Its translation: CASSQGETTAHADQPQHF.

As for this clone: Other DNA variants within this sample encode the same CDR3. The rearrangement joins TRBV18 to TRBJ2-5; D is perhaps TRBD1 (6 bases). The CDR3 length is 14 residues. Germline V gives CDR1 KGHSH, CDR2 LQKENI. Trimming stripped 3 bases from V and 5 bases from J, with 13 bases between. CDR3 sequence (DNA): TGTGCCAGCTCACCGACAGGCCGCCGGGAGACCCAGTACTTC. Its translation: CASSPTGRRETQYF.

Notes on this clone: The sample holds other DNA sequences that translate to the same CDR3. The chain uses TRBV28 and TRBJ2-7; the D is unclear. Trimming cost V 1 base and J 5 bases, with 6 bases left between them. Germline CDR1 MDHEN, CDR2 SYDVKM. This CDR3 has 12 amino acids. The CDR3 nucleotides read TGTGCCAGCAGTTTATTGTTCAACGAGCAGTACTTC. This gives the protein CASSLLFNEQYF.

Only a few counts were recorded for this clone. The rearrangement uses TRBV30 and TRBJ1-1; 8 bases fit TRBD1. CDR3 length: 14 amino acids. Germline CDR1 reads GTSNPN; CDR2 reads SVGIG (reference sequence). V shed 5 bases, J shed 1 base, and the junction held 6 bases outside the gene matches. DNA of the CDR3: TGTGCCTGGTGTAACAGGGGGAAGAACACTGAAGCTTTCTTT. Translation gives CAWCNRGKNTEAFF.

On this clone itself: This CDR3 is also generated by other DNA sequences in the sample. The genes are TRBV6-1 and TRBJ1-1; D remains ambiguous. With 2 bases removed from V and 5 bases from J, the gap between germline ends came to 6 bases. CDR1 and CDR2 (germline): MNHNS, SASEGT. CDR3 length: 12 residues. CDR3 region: CASSERGTEAFF. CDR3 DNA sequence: TGTGCCAGCAGTGAAAGAGGGACTGAAGCTTTCTTT.

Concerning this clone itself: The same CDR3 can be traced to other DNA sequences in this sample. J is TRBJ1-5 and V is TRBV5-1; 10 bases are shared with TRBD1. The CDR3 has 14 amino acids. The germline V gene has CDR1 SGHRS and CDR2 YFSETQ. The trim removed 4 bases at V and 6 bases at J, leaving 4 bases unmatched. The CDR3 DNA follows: TGCGCCAGCAGCCCCGGACAGGGGGGTCAGCCCCAGCATTTT. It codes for CASSPGQGGQPQHF.

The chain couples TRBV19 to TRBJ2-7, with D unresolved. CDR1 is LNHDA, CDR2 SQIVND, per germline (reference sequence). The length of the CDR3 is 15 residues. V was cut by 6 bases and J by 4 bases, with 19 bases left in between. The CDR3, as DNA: TGTGCCAGTAGCATAACTCTAGGTAGTACGTACGAGCAGTACTTC. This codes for CASSITLGSTYEQYF.

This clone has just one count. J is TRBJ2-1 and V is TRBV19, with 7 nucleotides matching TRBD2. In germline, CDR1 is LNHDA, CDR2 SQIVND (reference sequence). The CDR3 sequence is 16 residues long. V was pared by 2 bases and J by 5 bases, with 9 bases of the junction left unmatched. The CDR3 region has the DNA TGTGCCAGTAGTATAACCGGGACTACCCCTCACAATGAGCAGTTCTTC. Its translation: CASSITGTTPHNEQFF.

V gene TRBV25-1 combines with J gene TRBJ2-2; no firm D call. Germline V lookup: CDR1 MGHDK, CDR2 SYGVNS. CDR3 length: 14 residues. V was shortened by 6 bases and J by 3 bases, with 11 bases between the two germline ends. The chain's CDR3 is CASRTSRDTGELFF. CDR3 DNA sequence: TGTGCCAGCAGAACGAGCCGGGACACCGGGGAGCTGTTTTTT.

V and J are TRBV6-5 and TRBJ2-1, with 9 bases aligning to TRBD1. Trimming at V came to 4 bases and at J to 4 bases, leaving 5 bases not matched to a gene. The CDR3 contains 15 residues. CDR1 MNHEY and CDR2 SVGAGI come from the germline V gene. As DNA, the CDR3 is TGTGCCAGCAGTTCGGGGACAGGGAAATACAATGAGCAGTTCTTC. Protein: CASSSGTGKYNEQFF.

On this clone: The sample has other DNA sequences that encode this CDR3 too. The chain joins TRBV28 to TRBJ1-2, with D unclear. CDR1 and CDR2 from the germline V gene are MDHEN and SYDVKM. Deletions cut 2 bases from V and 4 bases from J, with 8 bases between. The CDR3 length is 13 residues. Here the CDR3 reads CASSLGGSYGYTF. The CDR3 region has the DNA TGTGCCAGCAGTTTAGGAGGGAGCTATGGCTACACCTTC.

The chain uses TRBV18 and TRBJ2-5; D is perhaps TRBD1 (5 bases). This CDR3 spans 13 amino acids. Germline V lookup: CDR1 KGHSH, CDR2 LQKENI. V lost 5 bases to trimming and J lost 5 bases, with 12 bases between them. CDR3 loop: CASSTDSSETQYF. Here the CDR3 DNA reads TGTGCCAGCTCAACCGACAGCTCGGAGACCCAGTACTTC.

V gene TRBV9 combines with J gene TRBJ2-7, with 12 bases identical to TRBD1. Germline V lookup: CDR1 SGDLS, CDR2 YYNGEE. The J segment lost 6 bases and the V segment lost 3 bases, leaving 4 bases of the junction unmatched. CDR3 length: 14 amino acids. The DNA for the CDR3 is TGTGCCAGCAGCGCAGGGACAGGGGGCGGCGAGCAGTACTTC. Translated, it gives CASSAGTGGGEQYF.

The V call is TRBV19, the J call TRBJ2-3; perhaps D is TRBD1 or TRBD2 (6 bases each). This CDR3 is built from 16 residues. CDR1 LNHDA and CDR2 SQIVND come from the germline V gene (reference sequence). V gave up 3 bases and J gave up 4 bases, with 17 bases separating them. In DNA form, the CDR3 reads TGTGCCAGTAGTATCCAGGGTTTCGGGGGCGCAGATACGCAGTATTTT. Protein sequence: CASSIQGFGGADTQYF.

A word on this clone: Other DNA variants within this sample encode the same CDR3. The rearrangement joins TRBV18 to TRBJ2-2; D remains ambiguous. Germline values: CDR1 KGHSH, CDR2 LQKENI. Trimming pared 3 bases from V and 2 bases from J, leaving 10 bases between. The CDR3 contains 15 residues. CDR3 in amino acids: CASSPRARNTGELFF. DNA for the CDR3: TGTGCCAGCTCACCCAGAGCTAGAAACACCGGGGAGCTGTTTTTT.